The source of this T cell receptor beta chain is a study of cytomegalovirus exposure and HLA in healthy donors. Study overall: A later analysis reported the 120 or so validation repertoires used the same platform as the roughly 700 first-cohort repertoires. Study-wide findings and caveats: Cytomegalovirus association was listed for about 170 TCR beta chains.

To note about this clone: What it binds is not known.

The protocol was immunoSEQ multiplex PCR, while the TCRdb copy is restricted to in-frame clones and leaves out a portion. The data contain about 270,000 clones, 80% to 90% of them singletons. While the first cohort had 650 to 850 subjects, the donors belonged to the separate validation cohort of over a hundred subjects. In germline, CDR1 is SGHTA, CDR2 FQGNSA. With 6 bases clipped from V and 5 bases from J, the junction kept 8 bases outside the gene matches. The length of the CDR3 is 15 residues. The TCR originated in a woman between 18 and 29 years old in good health and CMV-seronegative. The chain recombines TRBV7-2 with TRBJ2-2, with TRBD1 identical over 8 bases. Sequencing was done on a sample of PBMCs. CDR3 in amino acids: CASRNRDRFTGELFF. CDR3 DNA sequence: TGTGCCAGCAGAAACCGGGACAGGTTTACCGGGGAGCTGTTTTTT.